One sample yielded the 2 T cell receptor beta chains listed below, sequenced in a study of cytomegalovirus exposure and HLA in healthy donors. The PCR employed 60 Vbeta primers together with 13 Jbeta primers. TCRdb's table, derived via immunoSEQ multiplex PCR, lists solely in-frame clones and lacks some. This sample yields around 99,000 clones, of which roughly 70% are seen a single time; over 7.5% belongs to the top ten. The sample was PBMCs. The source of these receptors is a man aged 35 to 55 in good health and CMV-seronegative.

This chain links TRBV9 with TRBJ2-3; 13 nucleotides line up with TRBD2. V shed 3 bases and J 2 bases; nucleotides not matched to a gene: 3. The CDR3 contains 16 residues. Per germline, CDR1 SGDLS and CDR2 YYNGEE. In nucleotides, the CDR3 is TGTGCCAGCAGCGCAACTAGCGGGGGGGTCACAGATACGCAGTATTTT. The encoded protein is CASSATSGGVTDTQYF.

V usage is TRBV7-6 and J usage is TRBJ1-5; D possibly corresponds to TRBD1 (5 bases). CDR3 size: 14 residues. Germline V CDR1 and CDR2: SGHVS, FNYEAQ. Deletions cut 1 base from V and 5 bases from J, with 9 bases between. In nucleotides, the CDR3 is TGTGCCAGCAGCTTAGAGGAGGGGCATCAGCCCCAGCATTTT. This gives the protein CASSLEEGHQPQHF.